Listed below are T cell receptor beta chains from one sample, sequenced in a study of response to subunit inactivated influenza vaccine. TCRdb recomputed calls from the RT-PCR reads with MiXCR, one row per CDR3 protein. Here the sample spans 650,000 to 800,000 distinct CDR3 sequences, approximately 15% being singletons. The starting material was PBMCs from blood, obtained roughly 15 days before vaccination. The origin of the receptors is a man aged 45-65 years who received an inactivated influenza vaccine. Both conserved end residues are part of each CDR3. Fields, in order: D gene, V gene, clone size, CDR3 protein. The D gene is left open where the match is weak. Where a row states a size, it is once, few, many or the class of an expanded clone; other rows omit it.

-,TRBV7-9,-,CASSYTAYSEKLFF
-,TRBV6-5,-,CASSFPGVTHNEQFF
-,TRBV24-1,many,CATSDFSAWVENNEQFF
-,TRBV15,-,CATSRDQISFHEQYF
TRBD2,TRBV11-2,-,CASSLVLAGVREQYF
-,TRBV6-6,-,CASSYSDNQPQHF
-,TRBV12-3/TRBV12-4,few,CASRRQGGGANYGYTF
TRBD1,TRBV25-1,-,CASSEPTGLAYEQYF
TRBD2,TRBV5-8,many,CASSLGLAEYNEQFF
-,TRBV14,many,CASSQDPTLGAEETQYF
-,TRBV7-6,few,CASRPDGRETQYF
-,TRBV5-6,-,CASSVGLGAGELFF
-,TRBV20-1,-,CSARIRVGEQYF
TRBD2,TRBV5-1,many,CASSSLGGGRAGVQFF
TRBD2,TRBV11-2,many,CASPPGLAGGHYLDDTQYF
TRBD1,TRBV6-2/TRBV6-3,few,CASSLFTGGTEAFF
TRBD2,TRBV27,-,CASSGGYGLPGANVLTF
TRBD1,TRBV6-2/TRBV6-3,many,CASRQRGTGWSEAFF
-,TRBV29-1,-,CSVDGLGIETQYF
-,TRBV6-2/TRBV6-3,-,CASSWGLRLQPQHF
TRBD1,TRBV7-6,-,CASSPQQGARYEQYF
TRBD1,TRBV2,-,CASSVGQPQETQYF
-,TRBV6-1,-,CASSLDQEYGYTF
TRBD1,TRBV7-2,few,CASSIYRGTYEQYF
TRBD2,TRBV5-1,-,CASSQDERDWSYEQYF
-,TRBV29-1,many,CSVGGMMRGEQYF
TRBD2,TRBV9,-,CASSAGLAVNNEQFF
TRBD2,TRBV7-2,-,CASSPRLAGGADTQYF
TRBD2,TRBV5-1,many,CASSTGLAGYEQYF
-,TRBV28,-,CASRPPGPNTEAFF
-,TRBV10-3,-,CAISESGTGETQYF
-,TRBV7-2,-,CASSLGQANSGANVLTF
-,TRBV10-3,few,CAISGGSLGAGANVLTF
-,TRBV25-1,many,CASSAVTYEQYF
TRBD1,TRBV7-9,many,CASSLVGQEQETQYF
-,TRBV20-1,-,CSARMGPAGVYNEQFF
-,TRBV20-1,few,CSALVADTQYF
TRBD2,TRBV20-1,few,CSADSGLAGGTQYF
-,TRBV5-4,-,CASSKDPKQGEQYF
-,TRBV7-9,-,CASSPHHGGRADTQYF
TRBD1,TRBV28,-,CAADRGSRKTQYF
-,TRBV7-2,-,CASSLVGTGTGELFF
-,TRBV5-1,-,CASSLGAARAGNTIYF